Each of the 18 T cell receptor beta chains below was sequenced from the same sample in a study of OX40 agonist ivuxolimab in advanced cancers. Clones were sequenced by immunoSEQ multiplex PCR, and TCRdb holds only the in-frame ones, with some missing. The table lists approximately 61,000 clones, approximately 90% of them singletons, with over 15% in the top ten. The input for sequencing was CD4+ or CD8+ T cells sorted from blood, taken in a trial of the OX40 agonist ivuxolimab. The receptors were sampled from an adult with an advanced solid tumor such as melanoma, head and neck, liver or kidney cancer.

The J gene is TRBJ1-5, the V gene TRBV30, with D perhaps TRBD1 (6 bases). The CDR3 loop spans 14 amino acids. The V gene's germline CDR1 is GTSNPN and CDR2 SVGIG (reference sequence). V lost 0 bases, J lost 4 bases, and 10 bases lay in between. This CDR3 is CAWSVWQGNQPQHF. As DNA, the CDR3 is TGTGCCTGGAGTGTATGGCAGGGGAATCAGCCCCAGCATTTT.

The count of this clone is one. CDR3 coding DNA: TGTGCCAGCAGTCCTCTAGCGGATAGCTCCTACGAGCAGTACTTC. Translating gives CASSPLADSSYEQYF. This rearrangement joins TRBV27 to TRBJ2-7, with 7 positions matching TRBD2. With V trimmed by 5 bases and J by 0 bases, 7 bases remained unmatched. The CDR3 contains 15 residues. Germline lookup yields CDR1 MNHEY and CDR2 SMNVEV (reference sequence).

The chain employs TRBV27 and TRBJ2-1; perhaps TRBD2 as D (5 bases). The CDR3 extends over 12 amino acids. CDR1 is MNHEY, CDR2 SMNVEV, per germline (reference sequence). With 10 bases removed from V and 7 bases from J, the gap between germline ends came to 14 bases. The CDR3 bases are TGTGCCATCATTATGAGAGGGAATGAGCAGTTCTTC. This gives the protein CAIIMRGNEQFF.

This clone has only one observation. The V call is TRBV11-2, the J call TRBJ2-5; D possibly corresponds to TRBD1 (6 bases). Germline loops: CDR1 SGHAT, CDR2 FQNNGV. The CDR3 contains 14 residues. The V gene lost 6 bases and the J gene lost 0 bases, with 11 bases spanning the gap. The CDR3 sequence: CASRLRGYQETQYF. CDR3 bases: TGTGCCAGCAGGTTAAGGGGGTACCAAGAGACCCAGTACTTC.

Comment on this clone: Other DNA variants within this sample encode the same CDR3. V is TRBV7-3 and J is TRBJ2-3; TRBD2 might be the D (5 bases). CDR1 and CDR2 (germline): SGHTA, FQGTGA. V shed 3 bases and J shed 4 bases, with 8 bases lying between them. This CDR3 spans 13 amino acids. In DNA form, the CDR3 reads TGTGCCAGCAGCTTGCTGGGAGCAGATACGCAGTATTTT. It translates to CASSLLGADTQYF. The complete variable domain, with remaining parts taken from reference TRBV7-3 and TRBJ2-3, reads GAGVSQTPSNKVTEKGKYVELRCDPISGHTALYWYRQSLGQGPEFLIYFQGTGAADDSGLPNDRFFAVRPEGSVSTLKIQRTERGDSAVYLCASSLLGADTQYFGPGTRLTVL.

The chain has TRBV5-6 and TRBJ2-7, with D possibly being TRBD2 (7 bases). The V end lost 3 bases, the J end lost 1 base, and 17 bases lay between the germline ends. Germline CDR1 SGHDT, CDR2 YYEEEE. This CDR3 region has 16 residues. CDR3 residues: CASSSTSRGASYEQYF. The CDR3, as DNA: TGTGCCAGCAGCTCTACTTCACGGGGGGCGTCCTACGAGCAGTACTTC. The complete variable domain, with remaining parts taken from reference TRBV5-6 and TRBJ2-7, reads DAGVTQSPTHLIKTRGQQVTLRCSPKSGHDTVSWYQQALGQGPQFIFQYYEEEERQRGNFPDRFSGHQFPNYSSELNVNALLLGDSALYLCASSSTSRGASYEQYFGPGTRLTVT.

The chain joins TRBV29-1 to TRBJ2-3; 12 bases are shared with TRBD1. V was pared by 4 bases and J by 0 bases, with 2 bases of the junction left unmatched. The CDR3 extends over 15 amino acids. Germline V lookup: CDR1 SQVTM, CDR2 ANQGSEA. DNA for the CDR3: TGCAGCGTTGGGGACAGGGGGCTTAGCACAGATACGCAGTATTTT. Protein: CSVGDRGLSTDTQYF.

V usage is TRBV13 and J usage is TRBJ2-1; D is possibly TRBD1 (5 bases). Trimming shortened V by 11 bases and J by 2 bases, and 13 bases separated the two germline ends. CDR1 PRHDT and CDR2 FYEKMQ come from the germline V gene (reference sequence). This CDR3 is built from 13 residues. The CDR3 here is CASLEGAYNEQFF. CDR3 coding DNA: TGTGCCTCCCTCGAAGGGGCCTACAATGAGCAGTTCTTC.

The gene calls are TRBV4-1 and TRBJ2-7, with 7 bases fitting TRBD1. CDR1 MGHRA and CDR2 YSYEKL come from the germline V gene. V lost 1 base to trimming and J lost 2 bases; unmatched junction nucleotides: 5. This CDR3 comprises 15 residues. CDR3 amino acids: CASSQVAGGAYEQYF. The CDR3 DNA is TGCGCCAGCAGCCAAGTGGCAGGGGGAGCCTACGAGCAGTACTTC.

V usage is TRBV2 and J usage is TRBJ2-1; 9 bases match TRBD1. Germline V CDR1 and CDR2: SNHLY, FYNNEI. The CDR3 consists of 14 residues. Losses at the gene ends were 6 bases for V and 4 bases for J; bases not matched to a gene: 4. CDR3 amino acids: CASRDRGGYNEQFF. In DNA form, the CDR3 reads TGTGCCAGCAGAGACAGGGGGGGTTACAATGAGCAGTTCTTC. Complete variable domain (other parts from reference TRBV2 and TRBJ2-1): EPEVTQTPSHQVTQMGQEVILRCVPISNHLYFYWYRQILGQKVEFLVSFYNNEISEKSEIFDDQFSVERPDGSNFTLKIRSTKLEDSAMYFCASRDRGGYNEQFFGPGTRLTVL.

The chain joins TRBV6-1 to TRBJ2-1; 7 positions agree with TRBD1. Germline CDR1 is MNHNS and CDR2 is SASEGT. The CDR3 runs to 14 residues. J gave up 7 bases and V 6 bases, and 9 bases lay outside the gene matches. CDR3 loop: CASSPLTGPNEQFF. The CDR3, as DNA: TGTGCCAGCAGCCCCCTGACAGGGCCAAATGAGCAGTTCTTC.

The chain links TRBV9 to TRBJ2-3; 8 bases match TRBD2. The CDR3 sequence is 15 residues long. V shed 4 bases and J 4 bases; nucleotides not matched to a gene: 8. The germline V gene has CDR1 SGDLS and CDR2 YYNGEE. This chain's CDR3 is CASSNDGLAPDTQYF. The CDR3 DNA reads TGTGCCAGCAGCAATGATGGACTAGCACCAGATACGCAGTATTTT.

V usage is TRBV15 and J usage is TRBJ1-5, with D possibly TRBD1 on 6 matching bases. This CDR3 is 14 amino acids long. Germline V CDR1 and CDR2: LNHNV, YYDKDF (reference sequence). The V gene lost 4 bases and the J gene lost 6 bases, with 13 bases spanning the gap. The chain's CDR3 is CATSIRGGGQPQHF. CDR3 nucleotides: TGTGCCACCAGCATTAGGGGGGGTGGTCAGCCCCAGCATTTT.

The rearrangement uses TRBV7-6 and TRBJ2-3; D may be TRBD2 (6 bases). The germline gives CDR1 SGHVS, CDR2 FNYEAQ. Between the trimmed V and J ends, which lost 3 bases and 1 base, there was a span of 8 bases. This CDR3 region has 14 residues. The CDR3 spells CASSFTGGTDTQYF. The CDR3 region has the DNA TGTGCCAGCAGCTTCACGGGGGGCACAGATACGCAGTATTTT.

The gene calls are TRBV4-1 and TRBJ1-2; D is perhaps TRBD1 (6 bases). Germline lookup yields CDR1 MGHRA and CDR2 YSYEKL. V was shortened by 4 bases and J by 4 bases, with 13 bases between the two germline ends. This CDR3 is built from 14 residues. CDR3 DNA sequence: TGCGCCAGCAGCCTAATGACAGGCACCTATGGCTACACCTTC. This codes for CASSLMTGTYGYTF.

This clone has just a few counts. CDR3 sequence (DNA): TGTGCCAGCAGTTTAAAGTGGGGACAGCCCCAGCATTTT. It yields the protein CASSLKWGQPQHF. The chain couples TRBV27 to TRBJ1-5; no firm D call. From germline, CDR1 is MNHEY and CDR2 SMNVEV (reference sequence). The CDR3 is 13 amino acids. V was shortened by 2 bases and J by 7 bases, with 9 bases between the two germline ends.

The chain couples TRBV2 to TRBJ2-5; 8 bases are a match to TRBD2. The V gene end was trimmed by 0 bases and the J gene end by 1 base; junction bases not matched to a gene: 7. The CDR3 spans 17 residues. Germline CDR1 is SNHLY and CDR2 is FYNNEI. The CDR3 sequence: CASSEAGVAGSQETQYF. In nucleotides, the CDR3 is TGTGCCAGCAGTGAAGCGGGGGTAGCGGGGAGCCAAGAGACCCAGTACTTC.

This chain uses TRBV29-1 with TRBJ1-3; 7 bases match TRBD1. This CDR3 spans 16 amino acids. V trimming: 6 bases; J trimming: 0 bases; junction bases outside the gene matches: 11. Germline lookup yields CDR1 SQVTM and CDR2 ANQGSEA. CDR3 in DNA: TGCAGCGTAACCGGGACAGAGGTTGACTCTGGAAACACCATATATTTT. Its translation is CSVTGTEVDSGNTIYF.